This T cell receptor (beta chain) appears in the sequencing data of a study of blood T cell repertoires in COVID-19. The wider study: The United States, Italy and Spain provided the acute and convalescent COVID-19 samples. T cells, B-cell-depleted T cells, or PBMCs supplied cDNA or gDNA.

Method: immunoSEQ multiplex PCR; TCRdb's copy keeps in-frame clones and lacks some. The repertoire holds some 140,000 clones, with 81% as singletons. There are 15 residues in the CDR3. V was pared by 0 bases and J by 7 bases, with 2 bases of the junction left unmatched. Germline V gene data show CDR1 as SGDLS and CDR2 as YYNGEE. The receptor's source is a woman between 55 and 75 years old with active or convalescent COVID-19. The V gene is TRBV9, the J gene TRBJ2-1; TRBD2 aligns across 12 bases. Sequencing was done on a sample of peripheral blood. The CDR3 DNA is TGTGCCAGCAGCGTAGGACTAGCGGGAGTGAATGAGCAGTTCTTC. It codes for CASSVGLAGVNEQFF.